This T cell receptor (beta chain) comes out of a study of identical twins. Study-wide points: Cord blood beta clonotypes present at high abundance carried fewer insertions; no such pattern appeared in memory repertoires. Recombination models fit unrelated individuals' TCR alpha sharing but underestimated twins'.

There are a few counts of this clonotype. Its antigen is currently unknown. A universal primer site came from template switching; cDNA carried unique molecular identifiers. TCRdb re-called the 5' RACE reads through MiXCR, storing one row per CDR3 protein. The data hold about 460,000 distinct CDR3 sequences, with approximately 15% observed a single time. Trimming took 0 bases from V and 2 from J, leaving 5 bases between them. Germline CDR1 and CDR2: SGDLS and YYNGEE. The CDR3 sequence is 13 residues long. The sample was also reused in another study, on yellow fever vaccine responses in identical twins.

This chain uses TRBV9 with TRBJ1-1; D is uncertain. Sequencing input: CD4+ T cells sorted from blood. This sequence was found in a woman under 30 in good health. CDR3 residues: CASSVALNTEAFF. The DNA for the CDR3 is TGTGCCAGCAGCGTAGCCCTAAACACTGAAGCTTTCTTT. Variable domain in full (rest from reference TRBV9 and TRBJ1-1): DSGVTQTPKHLITATGQRVTLRCSPRSGDLSVYWYQQSLDQGLQFLIQYYNGEERAKGNILERFSAQQFPDLHSELNLSSLELGDSALYFCASSVALNTEAFFGQGTRLTVV.